This TCR beta chain was sequenced during a study of CD8+CD57+ T cells in acquired aplastic anemia. The CDR3 totals 15 residues. V was shortened by 4 bases and J by 3 bases, with 12 bases between the two germline ends. Germline CDR1 is WNHNN and CDR2 is SYGVQD (reference sequence). The sample holds many counts of this clonotype. Investigators profiled TCR beta VDJ and CDR3 from genomic DNA template. Each CDR3 protein gets one entry after TCRdb re-called the reads with MiXCR. The profile shows roughly 200,000 distinct CDR3 sequences, around 63% of them singletons. This clonotype was sampled from a human donor in good health. Sequenced input: sorted CD4+, CD8+, or CD8+CD57+ T cells (not recorded which) from PBMCs. The chain combines TRBV10-1 with TRBJ2-2, with a weak D call TRBD2 (6 bases). CDR3 in amino acids: CASSAHRDYTGELFF. The CDR3 DNA is TGCGCCAGCAGTGCTCACCGGGACTACACCGGGGAGCTGTTTTTT.